The text below deals with one T cell receptor (beta chain). The researchers obtained blood RNA from unsorted whole blood and also extracted germline DNA. The CDR3 totals 13 residues. Germline CDR1 and CDR2: SGHRS and YFSETQ. V lost 5 bases, J lost 3 bases, and 9 bases lay in between. These data belong to a study of tumor-infiltrating lymphocytes in primary liver carcinoma. The wider study: The patient group consisted of men and women aged 30 to 69 years.

Production of TCR beta cDNA used around 460 ng total RNA together with a constant-region primer. Library construction for TCR beta comprised three nested multiplex PCR rounds performed with slightly modified ARM-PCR. Each of the first two PCR rounds ran approximately 9 cycles with TRBV1-TRBV30 forward and C-beta reverse primers. Via MiXCR, TCRdb re-called the multiplex PCR reads, giving one row per CDR3 protein. This sample has approximately 330,000 distinct CDR3 sequences, with approximately 65% found just once. The clonotype originates from a man aged 35 to 55 with primary liver carcinoma and hepatitis B virus infection. The sequenced material came from peripheral blood. V is TRBV5-1 and J is TRBJ1-5, with a possible D match to TRBD1 (6 bases). The CDR3, as DNA: TGCGCCAGCAGGACAGGAGTCAATCAGCCCCAGCATTTT. Translating gives CASRTGVNQPQHF.